This T cell receptor (beta chain) comes out of a study of blood T cell repertoires in COVID-19. Data came from immunoSEQ multiplex PCR; TCRdb stores just in-frame clones and leaves some out. The sample shows roughly 430,000 clones, roughly 88% of them seen only once. The CDR3 consists of 13 residues. Trimming left V 5 bases short and J 8 bases short, with 15 bases between. The TCR comes from a woman aged 40-49 years with acute COVID-19. Sequencing used PBMCs or T cells enriched from blood (not recorded which). The J gene is TRBJ1-2, the V gene TRBV12-3 or TRBV12-4; unclear D gene. DNA of the CDR3: TGTGCCAGCAGTACCGATCTGTATCGGGGCTACACCTTC. It yields the protein CASSTDLYRGYTF.